This TCR beta chain is from a study of intratumoral heterogeneity in liver cancer. The hepatocellular carcinoma nodule was sampled at distinct, geographically separated regions. Sequenced by immunoSEQ multiplex PCR; TCRdb stores in-frame clones only, minus some. This table holds several thousand clones, around 50% found once. Germline loops: CDR1 SGHKS, CDR2 YYEKEE (reference sequence). The CDR3 sequence is 13 residues long. Trimming shortened V by 4 bases and J by 4 bases, and 11 bases separated the two germline ends. This specimen consisted of tumor tissue, obtained before any cancer treatment. The rearrangement links TRBV5-5 to TRBJ1-2; D uncertain. The sequence derives from a man aged 65 to 79 with hepatocellular carcinoma. Written as DNA, the CDR3 is TGTGCCAGCAGCGAGATAGGGTTCTATGGCTACACCTTC. Translating gives CASSEIGFYGYTF.